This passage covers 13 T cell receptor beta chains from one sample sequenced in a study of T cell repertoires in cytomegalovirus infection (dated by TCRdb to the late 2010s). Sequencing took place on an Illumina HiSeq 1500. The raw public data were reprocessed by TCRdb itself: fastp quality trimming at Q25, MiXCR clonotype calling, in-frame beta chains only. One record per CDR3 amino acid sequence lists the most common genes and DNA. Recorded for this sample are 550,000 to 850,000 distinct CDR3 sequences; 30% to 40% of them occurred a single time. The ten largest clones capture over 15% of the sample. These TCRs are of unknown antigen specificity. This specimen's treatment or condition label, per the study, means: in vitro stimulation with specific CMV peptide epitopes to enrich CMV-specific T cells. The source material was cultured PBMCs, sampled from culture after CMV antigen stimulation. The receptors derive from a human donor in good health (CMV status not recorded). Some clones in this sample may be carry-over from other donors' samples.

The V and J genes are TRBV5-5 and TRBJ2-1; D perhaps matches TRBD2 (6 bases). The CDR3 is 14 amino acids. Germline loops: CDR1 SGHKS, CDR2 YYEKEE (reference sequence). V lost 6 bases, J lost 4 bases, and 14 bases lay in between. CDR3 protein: CASNRLGSYNEQFF. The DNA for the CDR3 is TGTGCCAGCAACCGACTAGGATCATACAATGAGCAGTTCTTC.

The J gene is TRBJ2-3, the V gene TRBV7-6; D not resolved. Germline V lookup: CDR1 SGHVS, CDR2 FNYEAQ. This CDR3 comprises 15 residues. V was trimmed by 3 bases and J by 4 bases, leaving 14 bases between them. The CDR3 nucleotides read TGTGCCAGCAGCTTGTTATTCAGGTCCGCAGATACGCAGTATTTT. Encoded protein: CASSLLFRSADTQYF.

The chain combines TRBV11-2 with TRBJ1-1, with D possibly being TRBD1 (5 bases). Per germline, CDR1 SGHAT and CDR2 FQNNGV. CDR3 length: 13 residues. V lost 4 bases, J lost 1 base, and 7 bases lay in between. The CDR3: CASSWGSNTEAFF. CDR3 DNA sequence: TGTGCCAGCAGCTGGGGGTCGAACACTGAAGCTTTCTTT.

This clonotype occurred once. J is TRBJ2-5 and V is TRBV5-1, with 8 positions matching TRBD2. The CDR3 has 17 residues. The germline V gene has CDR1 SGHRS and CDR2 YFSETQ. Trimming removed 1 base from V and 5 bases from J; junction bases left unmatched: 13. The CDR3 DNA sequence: TGCGCCAGCAGCTTGTTCGGGGGGGCGCCTCCGGAGGAGACCCAGTACTTC. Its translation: CASSLFGGAPPEETQYF.

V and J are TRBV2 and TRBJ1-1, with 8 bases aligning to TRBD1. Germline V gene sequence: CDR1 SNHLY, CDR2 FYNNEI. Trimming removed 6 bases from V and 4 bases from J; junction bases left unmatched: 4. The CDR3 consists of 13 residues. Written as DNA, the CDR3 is TGTGCCAGCAGCCCCAGGGGGCCCACTGAAGCTTTCTTT. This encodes CASSPRGPTEAFF.

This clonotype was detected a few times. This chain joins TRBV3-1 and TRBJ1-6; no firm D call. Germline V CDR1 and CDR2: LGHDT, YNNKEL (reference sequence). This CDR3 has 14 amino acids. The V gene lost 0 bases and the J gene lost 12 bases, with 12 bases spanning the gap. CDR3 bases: TGTGCCAGCAGCCAAGATATGGGAGGGATACCCCTCCACTTT. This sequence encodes CASSQDMGGIPLHF.

In DNA form, the CDR3 reads TGTGCCAGCACCCCCCGCGGCCGCGGGACAGATACGCAGTATTTT. It yields the protein CASTPRGRGTDTQYF. The genes are TRBV6-2 or TRBV6-3 and TRBJ2-3, with TRBD2 as a possible D gene (5 bases). The CDR3 runs to 15 residues. V was clipped by 7 bases and J by 3 bases, with 17 bases between them. Germline CDR1 is MNHEY and CDR2 is SVGEGT.

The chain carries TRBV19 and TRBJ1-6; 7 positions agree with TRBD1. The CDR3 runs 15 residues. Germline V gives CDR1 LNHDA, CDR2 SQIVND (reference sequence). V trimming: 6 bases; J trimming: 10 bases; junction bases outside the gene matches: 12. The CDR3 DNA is TGTGCCAGTAGGGGATGGATAGGGGGCGCGTCACCCCTCCACTTT. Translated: CASRGWIGGASPLHF.

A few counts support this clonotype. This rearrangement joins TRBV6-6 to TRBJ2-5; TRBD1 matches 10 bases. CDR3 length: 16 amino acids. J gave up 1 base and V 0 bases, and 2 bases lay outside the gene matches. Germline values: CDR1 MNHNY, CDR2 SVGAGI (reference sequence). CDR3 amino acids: CASSYSRTGGQETQYF. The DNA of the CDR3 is TGTGCCAGCAGTTACTCCAGGACAGGGGGCCAAGAGACCCAGTACTTC.

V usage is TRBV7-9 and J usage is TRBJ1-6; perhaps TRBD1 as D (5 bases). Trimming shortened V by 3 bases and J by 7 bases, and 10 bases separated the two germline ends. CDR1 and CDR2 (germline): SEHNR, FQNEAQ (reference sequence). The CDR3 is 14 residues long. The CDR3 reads CASSFFDRNSPLHF. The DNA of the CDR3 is TGTGCCAGCAGCTTTTTCGACAGAAATTCACCCCTCCACTTT.

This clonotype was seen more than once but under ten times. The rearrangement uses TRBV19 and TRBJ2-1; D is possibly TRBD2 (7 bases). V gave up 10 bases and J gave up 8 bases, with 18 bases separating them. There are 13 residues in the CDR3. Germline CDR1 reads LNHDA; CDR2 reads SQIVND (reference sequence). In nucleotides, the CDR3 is TGTGCCACCTCATACAGGGAGGGGTATGAGCAGTTCTTC. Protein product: CATSYREGYEQFF.

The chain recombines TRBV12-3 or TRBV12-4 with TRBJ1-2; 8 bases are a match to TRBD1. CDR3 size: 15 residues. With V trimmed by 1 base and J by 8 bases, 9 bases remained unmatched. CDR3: CASSLVDRGSPGYTF. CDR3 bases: TGTGCCAGCAGTTTAGTAGACAGGGGATCGCCCGGCTACACCTTC.

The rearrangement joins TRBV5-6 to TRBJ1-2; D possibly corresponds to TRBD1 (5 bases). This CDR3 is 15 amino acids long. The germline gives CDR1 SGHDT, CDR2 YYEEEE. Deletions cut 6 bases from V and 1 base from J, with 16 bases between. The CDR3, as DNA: TGTGCCAGCACGCACCCTCAAGGGGTTAACTATGGCTACACCTTC. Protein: CASTHPQGVNYGYTF.